One and the same sample provided the 8 T cell receptor beta chains below, sequenced in a study of T cells in tumors after PD-1 blockade. The assay was immunoSEQ multiplex PCR, and TCRdb's table has in-frame clones only and misses some. The profile shows tens of thousands of clones, approximately 70% of them singletons. Material: PBMCs, obtained after anti-PD-1 treatment. The source of these receptors is a human donor with basal cell carcinoma.

For the CDR3, the DNA is TGTGCCAGCAGTTCTCTCAGGACAGGGTTCAACTATGGCTACACCTTC. Protein product: CASSSLRTGFNYGYTF. The chain employs TRBV6-5 and TRBJ1-2; 8 bases fit TRBD1. Germline trimming cut 4 bases from V and 2 bases from J; bases unmatched to any gene: 9. This CDR3 has 16 amino acids. CDR1 and CDR2 from the germline V gene are MNHEY and SVGAGI.

This clone was observed a few times. The CDR3 DNA reads TGTGCCAGCAGCTCCTCAACCTCCTACGAGCAGTACTTC. Amino acid sequence: CASSSSTSYEQYF. The rearrangement links TRBV7-2 to TRBJ2-7, with D unclear. The CDR3 sequence is 13 residues long. With 4 bases removed from V and 0 bases from J, the gap between germline ends came to 7 bases. Germline-derived CDR1 and CDR2 are SGHTA and FQGNSA.

This clone has a handful of counts. V is TRBV12-5 and J is TRBJ2-3; 7 bases fit TRBD1. The CDR3 consists of 14 residues. V trimming: 6 bases; J trimming: 2 bases; junction bases outside the gene matches: 5. The germline V gene has CDR1 LGHNT and CDR2 FRNRAP. CDR3 nucleotides: TGTGCTAGTGGCCGGGACAGCCACACAGATACGCAGTATTTT. It is translated as CASGRDSHTDTQYF.

The chain links TRBV14 to TRBJ2-1, with a tentative D call TRBD2 (6 bases). V lost 8 bases and J lost 0, with 11 bases in between. Germline assignment: CDR1 SGHDN and CDR2 FVKESK. The CDR3 has 14 residues. CDR3 DNA sequence: TGTGCCAGCCGGGGGATTGGCTCCTACAATGAGCAGTTCTTC. Translated: CASRGIGSYNEQFF.

The J gene is TRBJ2-1, the V gene TRBV9, with no clear D. The V gene lost 2 bases and the J gene lost 6 bases, with 15 bases spanning the gap. The CDR3 is made up of 15 amino acids. Germline CDR1 is SGDLS and CDR2 is YYNGEE. In DNA form, the CDR3 reads TGTGCCAGCAGCGTCGGCCACGTAGGCAGCAATGAGCAGTTCTTC. It is translated as CASSVGHVGSNEQFF.

The V call is TRBV19, the J call TRBJ2-3; D unresolved. Germline values: CDR1 LNHDA, CDR2 SQIVND (reference sequence). Between the trimmed V and J ends, which lost 1 base and 1 base, there was a span of 3 bases. This CDR3 comprises 13 residues. In DNA form, the CDR3 reads TGTGCCAGTAGTATAGTACGCACAGATACGCAGTATTTT. This gives the protein CASSIVRTDTQYF.

This CDR3 reads CASSFRGSGANVLTF. As DNA, the CDR3 is TGTGCCAGCAGTTTCAGGGGGTCAGGGGCCAACGTCCTGACTTTC. The J gene is TRBJ2-6, the V gene TRBV28; 7 bases are a match to TRBD1. There are 15 residues in the CDR3. The germline V gene has CDR1 MDHEN and CDR2 SYDVKM. With V trimmed by 3 bases and J by 4 bases, 3 bases remained unmatched.

The rearrangement uses TRBV5-1 and TRBJ2-5; 12 nucleotides agree with TRBD2. This CDR3 is built from 16 residues. Germline CDR1 is SGHRS and CDR2 is YFSETQ. Trimming cost V 0 bases and J 5 bases; bases outside gene matches: 5. The CDR3 spells CASSLGTSGIGETQYF. The CDR3 DNA is TGCGCCAGCAGCTTGGGGACTAGCGGGATCGGCGAGACCCAGTACTTC.